One and the same sample provided the 5 T cell receptor beta chains below, sequenced in a study of T-cell memory formation after mild COVID-19. Each CDR3 protein gets one entry after TCRdb re-called the 5' RACE reads with MiXCR. The sample gives roughly 620,000 distinct CDR3 sequences, over 15% of which show up once; 12% is in the top ten. Source material: PBMCs or a T cell subset sorted from them (not recorded which). These receptors were taken from an adult woman who had mild COVID-19 (a few samples of this study predate the infection). Cell type and time point are not known.

The chain links TRBV20-1 to TRBJ2-1; 7 bases map to TRBD2. Germline CDR1 reads DFQATT; CDR2 reads SNEGSKA (reference sequence). The trim removed 1 base at V and 0 bases at J, leaving 6 bases unmatched. The CDR3 loop spans 16 amino acids. CDR3 sequence (DNA): TGCAGTGCTAGAGGGACGGGAGGAAGCTCCTACAATGAGCAGTTCTTC. Its protein product is CSARGTGGSSYNEQFF.

This clonotype occurred a few times. This sequence joins TRBV5-1 and TRBJ2-2, with D tentatively TRBD1 (6 bases). V lost 7 bases to trimming and J lost 5 bases, with 15 bases between them. The germline V gene encodes CDR1 SGHRS and CDR2 YFSETQ. CDR3 length: 14 amino acids. This CDR3 is CASGGWTVTGELFF. The CDR3 coding sequence is TGCGCCAGCGGGGGCTGGACGGTAACCGGGGAGCTGTTTTTT.

V gene TRBV20-1 combines with J gene TRBJ1-5; a possible D gene is TRBD1 (6 bases). With 5 bases removed from V and 9 bases from J, the gap between germline ends came to 23 bases. The CDR3 runs 15 residues. The germline V gene encodes CDR1 DFQATT and CDR2 SNEGSKA (reference sequence). The CDR3 is CSASPRGGGVGPQHF. CDR3 coding DNA: TGCAGTGCTTCCCCCCGAGGGGGAGGGGTGGGGCCCCAGCATTTT.

CDR3 DNA sequence: TGTGCCAGCAGTTTATCGGGACAGCCGGGAGGCATTCAGTACTTC. Residues: CASSLSGQPGGIQYF. V is TRBV12-3 or TRBV12-4 and J is TRBJ2-4; perhaps D is TRBD1 or TRBD2 (7 bases each). The V gene lost 2 bases and the J gene lost 9 bases, with 17 bases spanning the gap. The CDR3 has 15 residues.

This clonotype was picked up a small number of times. The CDR3 spells CASSQDGGGVGYTF. The DNA of the CDR3 is TGCGCCAGCAGCCAAGACGGGGGGGGAGTTGGCTACACCTTC. This sequence joins TRBV4-1 and TRBJ1-2; D might be TRBD1 (5 bases). V was clipped by 0 bases and J by 7 bases, with 12 bases between them. The CDR3 consists of 14 residues. Germline CDR1 and CDR2: MGHRA and YSYEKL.